Each of the 15 T cell receptor beta chains below was sequenced from the same sample in a study of T cell responses to AZD1222 COVID-19 vaccine. Here immunoSEQ multiplex PCR was the method, and the copy in TCRdb shows in-frame clones only, minus some. In the table there are approximately 99,000 clones, approximately 90% of which are singletons. This specimen was peripheral blood, taken on day 0 of AZD1222 vaccination. These receptors originate from an adult in good health.

The chain recombines TRBV7-8 with TRBJ1-1; D uncertain. The CDR3 has 13 amino acids. CDR1 and CDR2 (germline): SGHVS, FQNEAQ. Trimming stripped 2 bases from V and 2 bases from J, with 6 bases between. DNA for the CDR3: TGTGCCAGCAGCTTAAGGAGTAACACTGAAGCTTTCTTT. It is translated as CASSLRSNTEAFF.

This chain joins TRBV19 and TRBJ2-1; D gene uncertain. The V and J ends lost 5 bases and 4 bases respectively, with 9 bases between them. Per the germline V gene, CDR1 is LNHDA and CDR2 is SQIVND (reference sequence). The CDR3 length is 13 residues. The CDR3 reads CASSSHGYNEQFF. The CDR3 bases are TGTGCCAGTAGTTCTCACGGATACAATGAGCAGTTCTTC.

The gene calls are TRBV5-1 and TRBJ1-1, with TRBD1 matching over 8 bases. CDR1 and CDR2 (germline): SGHRS, YFSETQ. J lost 0 bases, V lost 5 bases, and 6 bases had no gene match. The CDR3 covers 15 residues. The CDR3 nucleotides are TGCGCCAGCAGATTTACGGGACAGGTGAACACTGAAGCTTTCTTT. Translation: CASRFTGQVNTEAFF.

The chain is built from TRBV4-2 and TRBJ2-3, with D perhaps matching TRBD1 or TRBD2 (7 bases each). The CDR3 is 19 amino acids. Germline values: CDR1 LGHNA, CDR2 YNFKEQ. V lost 3 bases to trimming and J lost 0 bases, with 22 bases between them. The CDR3, as DNA: TGTGCCAGCAGCCAGGCTTGGACAGGAGGGGGGGAAAGCACAGATACGCAGTATTTT. Translated, it gives CASSQAWTGGGESTDTQYF.

The table lists this clone with a count of one. The chain employs TRBV5-4 and TRBJ1-4; D might be TRBD1 (6 bases). The CDR3 totals 15 residues. Germline V gene sequence: CDR1 SGHNT, CDR2 YYREEE (reference sequence). V shed 5 bases and J shed 0 bases, with 11 bases lying between them. CDR3 protein: CASRSDSATNEKLFF. CDR3 sequence (DNA): TGTGCCAGCAGGTCGGACAGTGCAACTAATGAAAAACTGTTTTTT.

This clone has more than one count but fewer than ten. The J gene is TRBJ2-7, the V gene TRBV7-9; TRBD1 agrees at 8 bases. The V segment lost 3 bases and the J segment 7 bases; nucleotides outside the gene matches: 8. Germline lookup yields CDR1 SEHNR and CDR2 FQNEAQ (reference sequence). The length of the CDR3 is 14 residues. CDR3: CASSFRDRPREQYF. In nucleotides, the CDR3 is TGTGCCAGCAGCTTCCGGGACAGGCCTAGAGAGCAGTACTTC.

Only a few counts were recorded for this clone. The J gene is TRBJ1-6, the V gene TRBV6-5, with D uncertain. The germline V gene encodes CDR1 MNHEY and CDR2 SVGAGI. The CDR3 consists of 15 residues. With 3 bases removed from V and 0 bases from J, the gap between germline ends came to 6 bases. CDR3 region: CASSYRSSYNSPLHF. The CDR3 DNA follows: TGTGCCAGCAGTTATCGGAGCTCCTATAATTCACCCCTCCACTTT.

The chain employs TRBV7-9 and TRBJ2-4; TRBD1 is a possible D gene (8 bases). V was cut by 5 bases and J by 6 bases, with 20 bases left in between. Germline loops: CDR1 SEHNR, CDR2 FQNEAQ (reference sequence). The CDR3 is made up of 16 amino acids. Written as DNA, the CDR3 is TGTGCCAGCAGCGGACAGGGAGGGTGGTCGGTAAACATTCAGTACTTC. Translated: CASSGQGGWSVNIQYF.

This clone was seen once. The rearrangement uses TRBV9 and TRBJ2-3; D unclear. The germline V and J ends were trimmed by 0 bases and 4 bases, with 12 bases remaining between them. Looked up from germline, CDR1 is SGDLS and CDR2 is YYNGEE. CDR3 length: 15 residues. The CDR3 spells CASSVDGVWADTQYF. CDR3 DNA sequence: TGTGCCAGCAGCGTAGATGGGGTGTGGGCAGATACGCAGTATTTT.

The chain carries TRBV2 and TRBJ1-2; a weak D match, TRBD1 (6 bases). The V gene lost 3 bases and the J gene lost 4 bases, with 12 bases spanning the gap. Germline V gene sequence: CDR1 SNHLY, CDR2 FYNNEI. The length of the CDR3 is 14 residues. The CDR3 region has the DNA TGTGCCAGCAGTGACCTCCGGGGGCTCTATGGCTACACCTTC. Translation gives CASSDLRGLYGYTF.

The gene calls are TRBV10-3 and TRBJ2-7; D possibly corresponds to TRBD1 (5 bases). CDR1 and CDR2 (germline): ENHRY, SYGVKD. With 7 bases removed from V and 6 bases from J, the gap between germline ends came to 19 bases. CDR3 length: 14 amino acids. This chain's CDR3 is CAITPDTVRGEQYF. Here the CDR3 DNA reads TGTGCCATCACCCCGGACACGGTAAGGGGCGAGCAGTACTTC.

The CDR3 here is CASSPPDPKAFNEQFF. The CDR3 DNA is TGCGCCAGCAGCCCCCCGGACCCTAAGGCCTTCAATGAGCAGTTCTTC. The V call is TRBV4-3, the J call TRBJ2-1, with D hard to call. The CDR3 contains 16 residues. Per the germline V gene, CDR1 is LGHNA and CDR2 is YSLEER. V was trimmed by 4 bases and J by 6 bases, leaving 19 bases between them.

The chain links TRBV7-9 to TRBJ1-5; no clear D. Trimming pared 4 bases from V and 7 bases from J, leaving 8 bases between. The germline V gene encodes CDR1 SEHNR and CDR2 FQNEAQ (reference sequence). This CDR3 has 12 residues. The CDR3 coding sequence is TGTGCCAGCAGCTACCAGATGCAGCCCCAGCATTTT. It is translated as CASSYQMQPQHF.

This rearrangement joins TRBV25-1 to TRBJ2-7; 10 nucleotides match TRBD1. V shed 4 bases and J 3 bases; nucleotides not matched to a gene: 6. Germline CDR1 is MGHDK and CDR2 is SYGVNS. CDR3 length equals 15 residues. Here the CDR3 DNA reads TGTGCCAGCAGTGGGGCCGGGACAGGGGACTACGAGCAGTACTTC. Encoded protein: CASSGAGTGDYEQYF.

The count of this clone is one. V usage is TRBV29-1 and J usage is TRBJ2-7, with D perhaps being TRBD1 or TRBD2 (5 bases each). Trimming removed 1 base from V and 9 bases from J, with 10 bases in between. CDR3 size: 11 residues. Germline assignment: CDR1 SQVTM and CDR2 ANQGSEA. CDR3 sequence: CSVEAAGRQYF. DNA of the CDR3: TGCAGCGTTGAAGCGGCAGGGAGGCAGTACTTC.